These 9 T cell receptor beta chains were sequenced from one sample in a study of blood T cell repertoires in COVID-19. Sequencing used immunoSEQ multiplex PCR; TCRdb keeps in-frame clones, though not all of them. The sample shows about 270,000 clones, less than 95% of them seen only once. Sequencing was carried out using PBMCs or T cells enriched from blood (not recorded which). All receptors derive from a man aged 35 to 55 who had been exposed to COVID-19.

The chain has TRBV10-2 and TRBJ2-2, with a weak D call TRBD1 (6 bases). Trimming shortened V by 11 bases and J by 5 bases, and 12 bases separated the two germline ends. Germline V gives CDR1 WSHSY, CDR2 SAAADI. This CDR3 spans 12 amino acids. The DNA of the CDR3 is TGCGCCTTGGGGGCAGGGACCGGGGAGCTGTTTTTT. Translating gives CALGAGTGELFF.

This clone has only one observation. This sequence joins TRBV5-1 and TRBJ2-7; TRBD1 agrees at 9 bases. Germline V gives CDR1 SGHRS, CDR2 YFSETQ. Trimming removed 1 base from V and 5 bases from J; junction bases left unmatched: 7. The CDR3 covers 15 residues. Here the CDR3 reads CASSLRGQGLNEQYF. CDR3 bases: TGCGCCAGCAGCTTGAGGGGACAGGGTTTGAACGAGCAGTACTTC.

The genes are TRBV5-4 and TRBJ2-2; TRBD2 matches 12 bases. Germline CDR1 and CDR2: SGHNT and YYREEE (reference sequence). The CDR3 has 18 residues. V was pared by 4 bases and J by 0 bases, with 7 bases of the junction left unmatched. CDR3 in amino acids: CASSLGLAGFANTGELFF. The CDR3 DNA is TGTGCCAGCAGCCTCGGACTAGCGGGGTTCGCGAACACCGGGGAGCTGTTTTTT.

DNA of the CDR3: TGTGCCAGCAGCTTAATGAGACAGGGAGGCACCGGGGAGCTGTTTTTT. Residues: CASSLMRQGGTGELFF. The V gene is TRBV7-3, the J gene TRBJ2-2; tentatively, D is TRBD1 (7 bases). Germline V gives CDR1 SGHTA, CDR2 FQGTGA. The CDR3 has 16 residues. V dropped 1 base and J dropped 4 bases, with 13 bases sitting between them.

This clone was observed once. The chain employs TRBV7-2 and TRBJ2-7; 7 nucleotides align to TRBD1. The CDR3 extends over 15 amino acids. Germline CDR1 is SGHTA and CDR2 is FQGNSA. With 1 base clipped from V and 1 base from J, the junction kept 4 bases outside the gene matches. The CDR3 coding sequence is TGTGCCAGCAGCTTAGAACCGACAGGGTCCTACGAGCAGTACTTC. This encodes CASSLEPTGSYEQYF. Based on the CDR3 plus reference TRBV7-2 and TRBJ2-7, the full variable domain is GAGVSQSPSNKVTEKGKDVELRCDPISGHTALYWYRQSLGQGLEFLIYFQGNSAPDKSGLPSDRFSAERTGGSVSTLTIQRTQQEDSAVYLCASSLEPTGSYEQYFGPGTRLTVT.

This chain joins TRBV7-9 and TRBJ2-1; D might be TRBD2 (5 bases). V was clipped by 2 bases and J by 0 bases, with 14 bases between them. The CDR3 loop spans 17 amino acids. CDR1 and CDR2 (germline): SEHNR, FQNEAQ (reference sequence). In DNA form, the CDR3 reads TGTGCCAGCAGCTTACGCGCACGGGGAACCTCCTACAATGAGCAGTTCTTC. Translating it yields CASSLRARGTSYNEQFF.

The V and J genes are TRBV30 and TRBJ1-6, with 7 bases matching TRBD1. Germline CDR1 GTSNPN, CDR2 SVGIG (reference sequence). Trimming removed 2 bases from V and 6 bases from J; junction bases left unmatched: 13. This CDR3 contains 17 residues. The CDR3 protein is CAWSSHRGSLSNSPLHF. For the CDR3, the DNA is TGTGCCTGGAGTTCACACAGGGGCAGCCTTTCTAATTCACCCCTCCACTTT. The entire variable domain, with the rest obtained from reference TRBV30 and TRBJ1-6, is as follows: SQTIHQWPATLVQPVGSPLSLECTVEGTSNPNLYWYRQAAGRGLQLLFYSVGIGQISSEVPQNLSASRPQDRQFILSSKKLLLSDSGFYLCAWSSHRGSLSNSPLHFGNGTRLTVT.

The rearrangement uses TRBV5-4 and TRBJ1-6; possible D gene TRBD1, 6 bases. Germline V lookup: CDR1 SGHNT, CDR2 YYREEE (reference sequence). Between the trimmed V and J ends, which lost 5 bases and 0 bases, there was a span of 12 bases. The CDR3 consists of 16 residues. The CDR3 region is CASRSDRSSYNSPLHF. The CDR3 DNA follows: TGTGCCAGCAGATCGGACAGAAGCTCCTATAATTCACCCCTCCACTTT.

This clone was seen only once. The CDR3 region has the DNA TGTGCCAGCAGGTCTAGCGGGAAAGAGACCCAGTACTTC. It is translated as CASRSSGKETQYF. This chain links TRBV28 with TRBJ2-5, with TRBD2 matching 9 bases. CDR1 and CDR2 (germline): MDHEN, SYDVKM. V gave up 6 bases and J gave up 3 bases; unmatched junction bases: 2. The CDR3 runs 13 residues.